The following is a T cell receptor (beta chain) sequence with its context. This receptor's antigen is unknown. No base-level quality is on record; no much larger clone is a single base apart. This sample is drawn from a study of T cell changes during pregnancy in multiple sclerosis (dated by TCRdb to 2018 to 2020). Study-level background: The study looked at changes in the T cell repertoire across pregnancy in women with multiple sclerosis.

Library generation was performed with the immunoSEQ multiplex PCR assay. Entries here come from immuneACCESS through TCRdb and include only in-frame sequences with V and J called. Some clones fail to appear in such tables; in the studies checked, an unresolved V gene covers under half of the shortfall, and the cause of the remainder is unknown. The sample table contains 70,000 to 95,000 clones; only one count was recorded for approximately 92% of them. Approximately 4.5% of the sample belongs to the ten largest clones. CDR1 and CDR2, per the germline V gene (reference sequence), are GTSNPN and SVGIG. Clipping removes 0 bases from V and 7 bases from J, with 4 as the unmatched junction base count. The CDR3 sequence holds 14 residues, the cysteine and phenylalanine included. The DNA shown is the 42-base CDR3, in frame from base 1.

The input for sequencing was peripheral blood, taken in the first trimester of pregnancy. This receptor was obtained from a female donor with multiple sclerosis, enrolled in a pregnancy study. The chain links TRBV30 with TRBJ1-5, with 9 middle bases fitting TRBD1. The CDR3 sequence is CAWSVGQGIQPQHF. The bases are TGTGCCTGGAGTGTGGGACAGGGTATACAGCCCCAGCATTTT.